The next 29 T cell receptor beta chains were all read from a single sample in a study of tumor-infiltrating lymphocytes in primary liver carcinoma. Unsorted whole blood supplied the blood RNA, and germline DNA was isolated too. A constant-region primer served to make TCR beta cDNA from approximately 490 ng total RNA. Slightly modified ARM-PCR, run as three nested multiplex PCR rounds, produced the TCR beta libraries. Forward primers for TRBV1-TRBV30 and a C-beta reverse primer served the first two PCR rounds, at about 10 cycles each. MiXCR, applied by TCRdb to the multiplex PCR reads, yields one record per CDR3 protein. Of 300,000 to 400,000 distinct CDR3 sequences listed, less than 65% are singletons. Sequencing used peripheral blood. The receptors stem from a man between 35 and 55 years old with primary liver carcinoma and hepatitis B virus infection.

The chain links TRBV29-1 to TRBJ2-3, with 8 bases lining up with TRBD1. The tail of the sequence fits TRBJ1-5 better, so the J call may be wrong. Germline CDR1 and CDR2: SQVTM and ANQGSEA. The CDR3 sequence is 15 residues long. The CDR3 sequence: CSANPGGQGTDTQHF. CDR3 DNA sequence: TGCAGCGCCAATCCAGGTGGACAGGGAACAGATACTCAGCATTTT.

About this clonotype: The junction does not match germline at one end; this may be a read error. The V call is TRBV11-2, the J call TRBJ2-5; D may match TRBD1 or TRBD2 (5 bases each). CDR3 length: 16 residues. CDR1 is SGHAT, CDR2 FQNNGV, per germline. CDR3 loop: CASSLGATVDWETQYF. In DNA form, the CDR3 reads TGTGCCAGCAGCTTAGGGGCGACAGTGGATTGGGAGACCCAATACTTC.

This clonotype showed up many times. V usage is TRBV29-1 and J usage is TRBJ1-5, with a possible D match to TRBD1 (5 bases). V dropped 6 bases and J dropped 7 bases, with 16 bases sitting between them. The CDR3 length is 13 residues. Germline CDR1 is SQVTM and CDR2 is ANQGSEA. The CDR3 nucleotides are TGCAGCGTGAGGGGCCCGGGCGGGCAGCCCCAGCATTTT. Its translation: CSVRGPGGQPQHF.

V gene TRBV29-1 combines with J gene TRBJ2-5, with D perhaps matching TRBD1 (5 bases). The CDR3 covers 16 residues. Germline V gene lookup returns CDR1 SQVTM and CDR2 ANQGSEA. V was trimmed by 0 bases and J by 0 bases, leaving 14 bases between them. The CDR3 region is CSVEDRTWANQETQYF. In DNA, the CDR3 is TGCAGCGTTGAAGACCGGACATGGGCGAACCAAGAGACCCAGTACTTC.

A note on this clonotype: A clone one base away is much larger, so this may be a read error. The chain combines TRBV29-1 with TRBJ1-5; D is ambiguous. Per germline, CDR1 SQVTM and CDR2 ANQGSEA. This CDR3 has 12 residues. Deletions cut 4 bases from V and 5 bases from J, with 9 bases between. The CDR3 DNA follows: TGCAGCGTTGGTATGGCGGATCAGCCCCAGCATTTT. This gives the protein CSVGMADQPQHF.

The count of this clonotype is one. Mismatch with germline at one junction end may stem from a read error. The CDR3 DNA sequence: TGTGCTAGCAGCCAAACCCTGAAGGACACCGGGGAGCTGTTTTTT. Its translation: CASSQTLKDTGELFF. The chain has TRBV11-2 and TRBJ2-2; D is ambiguous. The germline V gene encodes CDR1 SGHAT and CDR2 FQNNGV. The CDR3 is 15 residues long.

This clonotype was observed a handful of times. The chain's CDR3 is CASSSQAGIIETQYF. As DNA, the CDR3 is TGTGCCAGCAGCTCACAGGCAGGGATCATAGAGACCCAGTACTTC. The genes are TRBV5-4 and TRBJ2-5; tentative D call: TRBD1 (5 bases). The CDR3 runs 15 residues. The V gene's germline CDR1 is SGHNT and CDR2 YYREEE (reference sequence). The germline V and J ends were trimmed by 3 bases and 4 bases, with 16 bases remaining between them.

This clonotype was picked up many times. The rearrangement joins TRBV12-3 or TRBV12-4 to TRBJ1-2; TRBD1 matches at 7 bases. This CDR3 contains 15 residues. The trim removed 3 bases at V and 2 bases at J, leaving 6 bases unmatched. The CDR3 region is CASSFHRGLNYGYTF. CDR3 in DNA: TGTGCCAGCAGTTTTCACAGGGGATTAAACTATGGCTACACCTTC.

This clonotype was observed at least ten times. This sequence joins TRBV11-2 and TRBJ2-7; 11 bases are a match to TRBD2. Germline CDR1 is SGHAT and CDR2 is FQNNGV. This CDR3 region has 14 residues. The J segment lost 2 bases and the V segment lost 5 bases, leaving 2 bases of the junction unmatched. In nucleotides, the CDR3 is TGTGCCAGCAGCACGACTAGCGGGGCCTACGAGCAGTACTTC. Translated, it gives CASSTTSGAYEQYF.

The rearrangement links TRBV4-3 to TRBJ2-2, with 13 bases lining up with TRBD2. Germline-derived CDR1 and CDR2 are LGHNA and YSLEER. The length of the CDR3 is 19 residues. With V trimmed by 8 bases and J by 6 bases, 18 bases remained unmatched. The DNA for the CDR3 is TGCGCCAGCTGCCTTCGACCGAGGACTAGCGGGGGTGTGTCCGGGGAGCTGTTTTTT. Translating it yields CASCLRPRTSGGVSGELFF.

The chain is built from TRBV2 and TRBJ2-5, with a possible D match to TRBD2 (6 bases). The CDR3 spans 13 residues. The V gene lost 6 bases and the J gene lost 5 bases, with 13 bases spanning the gap. Per germline, CDR1 SNHLY and CDR2 FYNNEI. The CDR3 DNA is TGTGCCAGCAGAGCGGGTGGGGAGGAGACCCAGTACTTC. Its protein product is CASRAGGEETQYF.

Note on this clonotype: A junction boundary mismatches the germline segment, possibly from a read error. The rearrangement joins TRBV29-1 to TRBJ2-2, with TRBD1 identical over 7 bases. The CDR3 is 13 residues long. Germline V gene sequence: CDR1 SQVTM, CDR2 ANQGSEA. The CDR3 sequence is CRGTGVATGELFF. In nucleotides, the CDR3 is TGCAGGGGTACAGGGGTGGCCACAGGGGAGTTGTTTTTT.

In regard to this clonotype: A read error may be the cause here, since a much bigger clone is one base away. The chain joins TRBV5-6 to TRBJ2-3; D may be TRBD1 (5 bases). The CDR3 totals 15 residues. V lost 6 bases, J lost 4 bases, and 18 bases lay in between. CDR1 is SGHDT and CDR2 is YYEEEE in the germline V gene. The CDR3 DNA reads TGTGCCAGCACCCTGAAGTCAGGGTTTGCAGATACGCAGTATTTT. Translation: CASTLKSGFADTQYF.

With respect to this clonotype: This clone may be a read error of a much larger clone one base away. The V and J genes are TRBV12-3 or TRBV12-4 and TRBJ2-7, with D tentatively TRBD1 or TRBD2 (5 bases each). Trimming took 8 bases from V and 2 from J, leaving 16 bases between them. The CDR3 length is 14 residues. CDR3 DNA sequence: TGTGCCAGCGGTGCTCCGGGGCTACCCTACGAGCAGTACTTC. Translation: CASGAPGLPYEQYF.

In the case of this clonotype: It may be a read error: a sequence one base away is much more abundant. The chain combines TRBV12-5 with TRBJ2-3; no firm D call. Germline CDR1 reads LGHNT; CDR2 reads FRNRAP. The CDR3 covers 11 residues. The CDR3: CVSGRGDTQYF. In nucleotides, the CDR3 is TGTGTTAGTGGTCGAGGAGATACGCAGTATTTT. The full variable domain, completed using reference TRBV12-5 and TRBJ2-3, is DARVTQTPRHKVTEMGQEVTMRCQPILGHNTVFWYRQTMMQGLELLAYFRNRAPLDDSGMPKDRFSAEMPDATLATLKIQPSEPRDSAVYFCVSGRGDTQYFGPGTRLTVL.

As regards this clonotype: At one of its ends the junction is not consistent with the germline gene, which may arise from a read error. This chain's CDR3 is CASSRSIGSGADVLAF. The CDR3 coding sequence is TGTGCCAGCAGCAGGAGCATCGGTTCTGGGGCCGACGTCCTGGCTTTC. The rearrangement links TRBV6-5 to TRBJ2-6; D may be TRBD1 (5 bases). The CDR3 extends over 16 amino acids. Germline lookup yields CDR1 MNHEY and CDR2 SVGAGI.

This clonotype was counted between two and nine times. This may be a read error: a much more frequent sequence differs by one nucleotide. The chain carries TRBV12-3 or TRBV12-4 and TRBJ2-2; D perhaps matches TRBD2 (5 bases). CDR3 length equals 12 residues. This chain's CDR3 is CAGSSEGGELFF. In nucleotides, the CDR3 is TGTGCCGGCAGCTCCGAGGGTGGGGAGCTGTTTTTT.

Comments on this clonotype: Germline and junction disagree at one end, which may indicate a read error. The rearrangement links TRBV6-2 or TRBV6-3 to TRBJ2-5; possibly TRBD2 for D (5 bases). Germline CDR1 MNHEY, CDR2 SVGEGT. There are 13 residues in the CDR3. DNA for the CDR3: TGTGCCAGCAGTGGCGGGCCTCAAGAGTCCCAGTACTTC. Its translation: CASSGGPQESQYF.

V gene TRBV4-2 combines with J gene TRBJ1-3, with 7 nucleotides matching TRBD1. V lost 2 bases to trimming and J lost 2 bases; unmatched junction nucleotides: 12. Germline CDR1 LGHNA, CDR2 YNFKEQ. This CDR3 spans 18 amino acids. In DNA, the CDR3 is TGTGCCAGCAGCCAACAGGGGGGAGGGGGGGCCCCTGGAAACACCATATATTTT. It encodes CASSQQGGGGAPGNTIYF.

This clonotype has a single count. Since the CDR3 does not end with the conserved phenylalanine or tryptophan, this likely comes from a read error. V is TRBV28 and J is TRBJ2-1; 11 nucleotides match TRBD2. Trimming at V came to 2 bases and at J to 6 bases, leaving 0 bases not matched to a gene. Germline loops: CDR1 MDHEN, CDR2 SYDVKM. The CDR3 has 14 amino acids. The CDR3 loop is CASSLGTSGNEQFS. The CDR3 DNA sequence: TGTGCCAGCAGTTTAGGGACTAGCGGCAATGAGCAGTTCTCC.

This clonotype was seen repeatedly, ten times or more. This chain uses TRBV6-6 with TRBJ2-4, with D unclear. V was shortened by 0 bases and J by 4 bases, with 16 bases between the two germline ends. The CDR3 length is 17 residues. In germline, CDR1 is MNHNY, CDR2 SVGAGI (reference sequence). CDR3 sequence reads: CASSYSKLRVEKNIQYF. The CDR3 DNA sequence: TGTGCCAGCAGTTACTCGAAACTTCGGGTCGAGAAAAACATTCAGTACTTC.

This clonotype was seen many times. V usage is TRBV4-3 and J usage is TRBJ2-1; D remains unclear. The germline V gene encodes CDR1 LGHNA and CDR2 YSLEER. With 3 bases removed from V and 5 bases from J, the gap between germline ends came to 11 bases. The CDR3 totals 14 residues. The CDR3 DNA sequence: TGCGCCAGCAGCCAGACGGACGGTAACAATGAGCAGTTCTTC. Translated: CASSQTDGNNEQFF.

This clonotype came up many times. J is TRBJ2-3 and V is TRBV12-3 or TRBV12-4; perhaps TRBD1 as D (5 bases). The CDR3 extends over 15 amino acids. Trimming took off 5 bases at V and 2 bases at J, with 14 bases between the two ends. The CDR3 DNA is TGTGCCAGCAGTCGGACAAATCTTATCACAGATACGCAGTATTTT. Translating gives CASSRTNLITDTQYF.

As for this clonotype: A much larger clone differs by one base, so this may be a read error. The chain recombines TRBV12-3 or TRBV12-4 with TRBJ1-1; D remains unclear. The V end was cut by 2 bases, the J end by 10 bases, with 14 bases between. The CDR3 is 13 residues long. The CDR3 nucleotides read TGTGCCAGCAGTTTATTGTTCCGAGTTGGAGCTTTCTTT. Translating it yields CASSLLFRVGAFF.

With respect to this clonotype: At one end the junction does not follow the germline gene, possibly because of a read error. The chain is built from TRBV10-2 and TRBJ2-7; 11 positions match TRBD2. This CDR3 spans 15 amino acids. CDR1 is WSHSY and CDR2 is SAAADI in the germline V gene. Here the CDR3 DNA reads TGCGCCAGCAGTGACCGACTAGCGGGAAGCTACGGGCAGTACTTC. It specifies CASSDRLAGSYGQYF.

This clonotype occurred many times. The chain carries TRBV6-5 and TRBJ1-2, with D maybe TRBD1 (6 bases). Looked up from germline, CDR1 is MNHEY and CDR2 is SVGAGI. CDR3 size: 15 residues. Deletions cut 5 bases from V and 1 base from J, with 14 bases between. In DNA, the CDR3 is TGTGCCAGCAGTCGACCCGGGACATTTAACTATGGCTACACCTTC. Amino acids: CASSRPGTFNYGYTF.

This clonotype was seen only a few times. This sequence joins TRBV10-3 and TRBJ1-2; D is perhaps TRBD1 (5 bases). This CDR3 region has 13 residues. Germline V gene sequence: CDR1 ENHRY, CDR2 SYGVKD. V gave up 5 bases and J gave up 8 bases, with 15 bases separating them. In DNA form, the CDR3 reads TGTGCCATCAGTCCCGACAGCCTGAGCGGCTACACCTTC. This codes for CAISPDSLSGYTF.

A note on this clonotype: Possible read error: a much larger clone is one base away. CDR3 amino acids: CAGSLVWTGGTDTQYF. The CDR3 bases are TGTGCCGGCAGCTTAGTATGGACAGGGGGCACAGATACGCAGTATTTT. This rearrangement joins TRBV11-2 to TRBJ2-3; TRBD1 aligns across 9 bases. Germline V lookup: CDR1 SGHAT, CDR2 FQNNGV. The CDR3 is made up of 16 amino acids.

In this sample, this clonotype turned up many times. This sequence joins TRBV4-2 and TRBJ1-1, with a weak D call TRBD1 (6 bases). V was trimmed by 1 base and J by 0 bases, leaving 9 bases between them. The CDR3 is 15 amino acids. CDR1 and CDR2 (germline): LGHNA, YNFKEQ. CDR3 sequence reads: CASSQAGAMNTEAFF. CDR3 sequence (DNA): TGTGCCAGCAGCCAAGCGGGGGCCATGAACACTGAAGCTTTCTTT.